Many counts were recorded for the clone carrying this T cell receptor (beta chain). The source of the sample is a study of T-cell reconstitution after alpha-beta-depleted transplantation in children. The CDR3 contains 14 residues. The V gene lost 11 bases and the J gene lost 5 bases, with 18 bases spanning the gap. CDR1 is MNHEY, CDR2 SMNVEV, per germline (reference sequence). Preparation of the TCRbeta library involved a method that used unique molecular identifiers. TCRdb redid the calling of the PCR reads with MiXCR, one entry per CDR3 protein. Counted here are more than 5,000 distinct CDR3 sequences, 15% to 20% occurring once; the ten biggest clones make up more than 14%.

The J gene is TRBJ1-4, the V gene TRBV27; weak D call: TRBD1 (6 bases). The clonotype comes from a boy between 2 and 10 years old with acute lymphoblastic leukemia, due to receive a stem cell transplant. This specimen consisted of PBMCs, obtained before TCRalphabeta/CD19-depleted stem cell transplant. The CDR3 spells CAAGGPGQNEKLFF. The CDR3 region has the DNA TGTGCCGCCGGGGGCCCCGGCCAAAATGAAAAACTGTTTTTT.